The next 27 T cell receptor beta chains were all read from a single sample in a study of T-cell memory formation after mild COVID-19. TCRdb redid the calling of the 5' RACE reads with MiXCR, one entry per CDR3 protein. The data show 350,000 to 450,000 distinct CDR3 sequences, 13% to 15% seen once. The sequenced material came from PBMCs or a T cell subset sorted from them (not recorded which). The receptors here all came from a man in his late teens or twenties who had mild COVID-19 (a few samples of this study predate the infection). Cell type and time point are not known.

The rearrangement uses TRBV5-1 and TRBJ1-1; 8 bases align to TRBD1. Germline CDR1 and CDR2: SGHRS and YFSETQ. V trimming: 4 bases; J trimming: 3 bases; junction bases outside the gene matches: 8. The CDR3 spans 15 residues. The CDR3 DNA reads TGCGCCAGCAGCGGACGGACAGGGCGGGACACTGAAGCTTTCTTT. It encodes CASSGRTGRDTEAFF.

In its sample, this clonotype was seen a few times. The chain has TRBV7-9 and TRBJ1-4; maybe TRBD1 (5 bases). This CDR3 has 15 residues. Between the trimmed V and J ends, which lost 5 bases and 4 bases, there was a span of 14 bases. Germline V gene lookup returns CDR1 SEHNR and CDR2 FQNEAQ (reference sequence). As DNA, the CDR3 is TGTGCCAGCAGCCCGGGGGGGTTGGGTAATGAAAAACTGTTTTTT. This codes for CASSPGGLGNEKLFF.

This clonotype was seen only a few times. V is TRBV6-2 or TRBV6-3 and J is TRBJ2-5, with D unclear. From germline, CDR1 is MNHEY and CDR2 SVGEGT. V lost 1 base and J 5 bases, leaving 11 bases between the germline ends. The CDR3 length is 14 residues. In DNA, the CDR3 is TGTGCCAGCAGTTACTGGACCGCCTCTGAGACCCAGTACTTC. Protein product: CASSYWTASETQYF.

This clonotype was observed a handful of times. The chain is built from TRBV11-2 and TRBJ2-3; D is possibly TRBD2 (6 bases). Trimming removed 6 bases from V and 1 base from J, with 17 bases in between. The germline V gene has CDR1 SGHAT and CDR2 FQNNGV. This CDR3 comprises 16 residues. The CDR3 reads CASSRGTLPRTDTQYF. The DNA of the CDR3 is TGTGCCAGCAGTCGAGGGACTCTCCCACGCACAGATACGCAGTATTTT. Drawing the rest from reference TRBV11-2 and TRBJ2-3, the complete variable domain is EAGVAQSPRYKIIEKRQSVAFWCNPISGHATLYWYQQILGQGPKLLIQFQNNGVVDDSQLPKDRFSAERLKGVDSTLKIQPAKLEDSAVYLCASSRGTLPRTDTQYFGPGTRLTVL.

The CDR3 spells CASGGLAGPSGEQFF. The CDR3 bases are TGTGCCAGCGGAGGACTAGCGGGGCCCTCGGGTGAGCAGTTCTTC. V is TRBV7-9 and J is TRBJ2-1, with 12 bases fitting TRBD2. The ends lost 8 bases at V and 9 bases at J; junction bases unmatched: 11. The CDR3 is 15 amino acids. Germline V gene data show CDR1 as SEHNR and CDR2 as FQNEAQ (reference sequence).

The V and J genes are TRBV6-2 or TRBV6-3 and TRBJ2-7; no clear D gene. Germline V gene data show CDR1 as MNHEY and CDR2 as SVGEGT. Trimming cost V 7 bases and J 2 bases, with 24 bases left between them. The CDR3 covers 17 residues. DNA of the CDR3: TGTGCCAGCAACCAGGACCTCGCACCTCTCGTAACCTACGAGCAGTACTTC. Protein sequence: CASNQDLAPLVTYEQYF.

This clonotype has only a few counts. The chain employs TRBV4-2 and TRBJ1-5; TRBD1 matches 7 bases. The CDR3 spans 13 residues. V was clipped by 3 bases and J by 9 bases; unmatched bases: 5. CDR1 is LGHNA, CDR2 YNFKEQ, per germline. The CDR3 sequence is CASSHDRAWPQHF. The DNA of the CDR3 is TGTGCCAGCAGCCACGACAGGGCTTGGCCCCAGCATTTT.

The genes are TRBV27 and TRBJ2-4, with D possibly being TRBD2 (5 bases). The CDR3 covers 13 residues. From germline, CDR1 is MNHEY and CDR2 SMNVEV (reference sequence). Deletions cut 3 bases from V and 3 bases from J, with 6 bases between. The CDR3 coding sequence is TGTGCCAGCAGTTTCAGCGGCAAAAACATTCAGTACTTC. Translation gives CASSFSGKNIQYF.

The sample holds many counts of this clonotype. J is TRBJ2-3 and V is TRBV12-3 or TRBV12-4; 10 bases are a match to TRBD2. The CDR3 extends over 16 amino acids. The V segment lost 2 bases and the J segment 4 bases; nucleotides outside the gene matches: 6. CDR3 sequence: CASSLPSGGAADTQYF. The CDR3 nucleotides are TGTGCCAGCAGTTTACCGAGCGGGGGGGCCGCAGATACGCAGTATTTT.

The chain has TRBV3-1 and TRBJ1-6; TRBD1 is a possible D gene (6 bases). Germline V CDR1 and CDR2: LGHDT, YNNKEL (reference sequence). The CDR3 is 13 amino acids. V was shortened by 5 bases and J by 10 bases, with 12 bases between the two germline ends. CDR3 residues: CASSFDRSSPLHF. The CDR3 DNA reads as TGTGCCAGCAGCTTCGACAGGTCCTCACCCCTCCACTTT.

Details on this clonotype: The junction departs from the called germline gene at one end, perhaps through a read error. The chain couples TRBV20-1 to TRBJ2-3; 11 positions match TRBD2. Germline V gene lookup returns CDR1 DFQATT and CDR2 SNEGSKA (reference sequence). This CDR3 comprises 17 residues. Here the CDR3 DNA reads TGCAGTGTCGGGACTAGCGGACAACGGGGGAGCAGAGATACGCAGTATTTT. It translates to CSVGTSGQRGSRDTQYF.

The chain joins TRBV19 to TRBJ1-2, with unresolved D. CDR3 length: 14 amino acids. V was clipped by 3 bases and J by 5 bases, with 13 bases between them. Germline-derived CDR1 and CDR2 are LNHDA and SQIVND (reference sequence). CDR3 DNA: TGTGCCAGTAGTATTTCGGGTGACGGTTATGGCTACACCTTC. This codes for CASSISGDGYGYTF.

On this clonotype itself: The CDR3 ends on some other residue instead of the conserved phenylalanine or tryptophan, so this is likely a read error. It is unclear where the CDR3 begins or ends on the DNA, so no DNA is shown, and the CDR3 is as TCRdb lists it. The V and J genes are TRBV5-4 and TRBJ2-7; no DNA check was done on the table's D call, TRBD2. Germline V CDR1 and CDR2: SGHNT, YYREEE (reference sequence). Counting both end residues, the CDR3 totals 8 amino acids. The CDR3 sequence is CASSSTSL.

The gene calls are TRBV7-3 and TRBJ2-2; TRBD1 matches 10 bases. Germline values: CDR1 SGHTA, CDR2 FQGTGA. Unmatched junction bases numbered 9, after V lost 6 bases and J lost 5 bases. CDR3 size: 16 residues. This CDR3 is CASRTPGQGGTGELFF. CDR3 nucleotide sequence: TGTGCCAGCAGAACCCCCGGACAGGGGGGGACCGGGGAGCTGTTTTTT.

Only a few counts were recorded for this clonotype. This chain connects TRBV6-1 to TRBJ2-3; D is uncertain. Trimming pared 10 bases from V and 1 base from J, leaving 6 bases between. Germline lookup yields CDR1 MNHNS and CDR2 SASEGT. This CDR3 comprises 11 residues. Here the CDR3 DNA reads TGTGCCACCCTTCGCACAGATACGCAGTATTTT. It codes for CATLRTDTQYF.

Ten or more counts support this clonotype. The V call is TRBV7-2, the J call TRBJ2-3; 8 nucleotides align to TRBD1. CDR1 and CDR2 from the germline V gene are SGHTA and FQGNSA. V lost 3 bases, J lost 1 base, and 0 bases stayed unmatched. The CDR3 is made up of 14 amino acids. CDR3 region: CASSLDRGTDTQYF. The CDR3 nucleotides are TGTGCCAGCAGCTTGGACAGGGGCACAGATACGCAGTATTTT.

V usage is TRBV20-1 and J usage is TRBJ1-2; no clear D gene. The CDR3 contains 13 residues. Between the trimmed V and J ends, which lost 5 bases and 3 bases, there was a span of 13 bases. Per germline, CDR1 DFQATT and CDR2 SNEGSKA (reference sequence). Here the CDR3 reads CSAFYYGDYGYTF. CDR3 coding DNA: TGCAGTGCTTTCTACTATGGAGACTATGGCTACACCTTC.

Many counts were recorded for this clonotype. The CDR3 loop reads CASSVDNAYEQYF. In DNA form, the CDR3 reads TGCGCCAGCAGCGTGGACAACGCCTACGAGCAGTACTTC. The chain combines TRBV5-1 with TRBJ2-7, with D possibly TRBD1 on 5 matching bases. This CDR3 has 13 residues. V was pared by 4 bases and J by 2 bases, with 10 bases between. Germline CDR1 SGHRS, CDR2 YFSETQ.

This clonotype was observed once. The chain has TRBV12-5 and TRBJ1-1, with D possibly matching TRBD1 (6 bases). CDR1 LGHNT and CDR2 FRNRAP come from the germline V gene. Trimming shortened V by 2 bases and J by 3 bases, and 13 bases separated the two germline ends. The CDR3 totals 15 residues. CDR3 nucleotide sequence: TGTGCTAGTGGTTTGACGACAGGTTCGTACACTGAAGCTTTCTTT. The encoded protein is CASGLTTGSYTEAFF.

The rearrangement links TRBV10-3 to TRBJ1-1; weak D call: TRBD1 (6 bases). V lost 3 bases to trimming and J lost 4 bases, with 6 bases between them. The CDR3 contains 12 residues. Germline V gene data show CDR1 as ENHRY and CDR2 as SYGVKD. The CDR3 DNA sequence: TGTGCCATCAGTGACAGGGGCACTGAAGCTTTCTTT. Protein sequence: CAISDRGTEAFF.

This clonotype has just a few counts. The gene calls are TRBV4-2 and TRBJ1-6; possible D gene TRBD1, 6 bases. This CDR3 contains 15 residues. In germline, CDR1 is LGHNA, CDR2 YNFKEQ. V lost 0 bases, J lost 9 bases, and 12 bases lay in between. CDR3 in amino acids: CASSQDETGPSPLHF. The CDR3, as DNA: TGTGCCAGCAGCCAAGATGAGACAGGACCTTCACCCCTCCACTTT.

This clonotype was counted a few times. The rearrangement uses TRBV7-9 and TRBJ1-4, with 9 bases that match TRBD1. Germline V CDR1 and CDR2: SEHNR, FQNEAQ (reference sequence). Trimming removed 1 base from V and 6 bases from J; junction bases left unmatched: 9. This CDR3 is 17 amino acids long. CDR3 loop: CASSLGWTWTGDEKLFF. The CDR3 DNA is TGTGCCAGCAGCTTAGGGTGGACCTGGACAGGGGATGAAAAACTGTTTTTT.

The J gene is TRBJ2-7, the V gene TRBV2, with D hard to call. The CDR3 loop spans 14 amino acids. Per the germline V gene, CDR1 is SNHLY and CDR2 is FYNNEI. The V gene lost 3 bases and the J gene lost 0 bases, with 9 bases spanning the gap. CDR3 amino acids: CASSDQILSYEQYF. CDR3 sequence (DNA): TGTGCCAGCAGTGATCAGATCCTCTCCTACGAGCAGTACTTC.

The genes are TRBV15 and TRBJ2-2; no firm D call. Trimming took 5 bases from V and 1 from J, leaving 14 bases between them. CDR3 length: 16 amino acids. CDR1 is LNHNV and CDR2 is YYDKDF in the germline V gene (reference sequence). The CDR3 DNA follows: TGTGCCACCAGCCTGACGACCCTCGTGAACACCGGGGAGCTGTTTTTT. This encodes CATSLTTLVNTGELFF.

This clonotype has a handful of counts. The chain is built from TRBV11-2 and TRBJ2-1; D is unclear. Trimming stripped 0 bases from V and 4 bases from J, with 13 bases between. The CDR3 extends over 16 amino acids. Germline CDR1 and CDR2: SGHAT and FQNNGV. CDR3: CASSLEVWWSYNEQFF. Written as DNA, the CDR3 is TGTGCCAGCAGCTTAGAGGTTTGGTGGTCATACAATGAGCAGTTCTTC. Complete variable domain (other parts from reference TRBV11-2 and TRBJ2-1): EAGVAQSPRYKIIEKRQSVAFWCNPISGHATLYWYQQILGQGPKLLIQFQNNGVVDDSQLPKDRFSAERLKGVDSTLKIQPAKLEDSAVYLCASSLEVWWSYNEQFFGPGTRLTVL.

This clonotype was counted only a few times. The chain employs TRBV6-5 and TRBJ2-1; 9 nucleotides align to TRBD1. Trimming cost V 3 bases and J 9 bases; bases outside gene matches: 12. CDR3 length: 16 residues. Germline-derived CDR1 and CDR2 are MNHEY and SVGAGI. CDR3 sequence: CASSYLLADRGAEQFF. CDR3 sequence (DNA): TGTGCCAGCAGTTATTTACTGGCGGACAGGGGTGCTGAGCAGTTCTTC.

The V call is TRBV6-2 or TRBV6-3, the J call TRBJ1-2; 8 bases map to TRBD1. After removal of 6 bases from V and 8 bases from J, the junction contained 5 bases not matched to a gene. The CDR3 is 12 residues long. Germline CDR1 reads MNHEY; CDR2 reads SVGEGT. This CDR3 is CASRGQDSGYTF. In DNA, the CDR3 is TGTGCCAGCAGGGGACAGGATTCAGGCTACACCTTC.